The clone carrying this TCR beta chain has just one count. This record comes from a study of blood T cell repertoires in COVID-19. Looking at the study overall: The origin of the acute and convalescent COVID-19 samples was the United States, Italy and Spain.

Method: immunoSEQ multiplex PCR; TCRdb's copy keeps in-frame clones and lacks some. The data contain around 280,000 clones, under 90% of them singletons. Cohorts were determined from participant-reported clinical history. Germline CDR1 reads SGHKS; CDR2 reads YYEKEE (reference sequence). CDR3 length: 14 amino acids. The germline V and J ends were trimmed by 0 bases and 6 bases, with 9 bases remaining between them. This chain links TRBV5-5 with TRBJ2-2, with D perhaps matching TRBD1 (6 bases). Sequences were obtained from PBMCs or T cells enriched from blood (not recorded which). The TCR sequence derives from a woman in her thirties or forties who had recovered from COVID-19. The CDR3 here is CASSLGPGAGELFF. In nucleotides, the CDR3 is TGTGCCAGCAGCTTGGGCCCAGGGGCCGGGGAGCTGTTTTTT.